Following are 19 T cell receptor beta chains from one sample sequenced in a study of cytomegalovirus exposure and HLA in healthy donors. Both 60 Vbeta primers and 13 Jbeta primers went into the PCR. Clones were sequenced by immunoSEQ multiplex PCR, and TCRdb holds only the in-frame ones, with some missing. The sample has more than 140,000 clones, about three quarters seen once. Sample: PBMCs. These receptors all come from a male donor in good health and CMV-seronegative.

Notes on this clone: One junction end does not reproduce the germline sequence, and a read error may be involved. This sequence joins TRBV5-1 and TRBJ2-7; D unclear. Germline V gene data show CDR1 as SGHRS and CDR2 as YFSETQ. This CDR3 contains 11 residues. The DNA for the CDR3 is TGTGCCAGCAGCTCGTCCTACGAGCAGTACTTC. Translation: CASSSSYEQYF.

The table lists this clone with a few counts. The same CDR3 is also encoded by other DNA sequences in this sample. The chain uses TRBV11-3 and TRBJ2-1, with 10 bases that match TRBD2. The CDR3 runs 15 residues. The V gene end was trimmed by 1 base and the J gene end by 4 bases; junction bases not matched to a gene: 1. CDR1 is SGHNT and CDR2 is YENEEA in the germline V gene. CDR3 bases: TGTGCCAGCAGCTTAGGAGCGGGAGGGTACAATGAGCAGTTCTTC. Amino acids: CASSLGAGGYNEQFF.

About this clone: An end of the junction differs from the germline gene, which may be a read error. The same CDR3 can be traced to other DNA sequences in this sample. The chain joins TRBV6-5 to TRBJ1-1; 10 bases match TRBD1. Germline values: CDR1 MNHEY, CDR2 SVGAGI. The CDR3 extends over 13 amino acids. In DNA, the CDR3 is TGTGCCAGCAGGGACAGGGGGGTGACTGAAGCTTTTTTT. It encodes CASRDRGVTEAFF.

The V and J genes are TRBV18 and TRBJ2-7; TRBD1 is a possible D gene (5 bases). The length of the CDR3 is 14 residues. The ends were cut back, 6 bases at V and 3 bases at J, with 15 bases in the middle. The germline CDR1 and CDR2 sequences are KGHSH and LQKENI. This CDR3 is CASSEPGHLYEQYF. CDR3 bases: TGTGCCAGCTCCGAACCAGGACACCTCTACGAGCAGTACTTC.

The rearrangement joins TRBV5-1 to TRBJ2-3; 7 nucleotides align to TRBD1. This CDR3 has 15 amino acids. The germline V gene has CDR1 SGHRS and CDR2 YFSETQ. With 7 bases clipped from V and 3 bases from J, the junction kept 11 bases outside the gene matches. CDR3 loop: CASQDRSKGTDTQYF. DNA for the CDR3: TGCGCCAGCCAGGACAGGTCCAAAGGGACAGATACGCAGTATTTT.

This sequence joins TRBV10-3 and TRBJ2-1; TRBD1 matches 10 bases. With V trimmed by 1 base and J by 7 bases, 1 base remained unmatched. The V gene's germline CDR1 is ENHRY and CDR2 SYGVKD. The CDR3 has 14 residues. Here the CDR3 DNA reads TGTGCCATCAGTGAGTGGACAGGGGGGAATGAGCAGTTCTTC. The encoded protein is CAISEWTGGNEQFF.

The chain recombines TRBV2 with TRBJ1-1; 8 bases are a match to TRBD1. Germline-derived CDR1 and CDR2 are SNHLY and FYNNEI. CDR3 length: 14 residues. V shed 6 bases and J 0 bases; nucleotides not matched to a gene: 3. DNA of the CDR3: TGTGCCAGCAGAGGACAGGGTATGAACACTGAAGCTTTCTTT. It codes for CASRGQGMNTEAFF. The whole variable domain, filled in from reference TRBV2 and TRBJ1-1, reads EPEVTQTPSHQVTQMGQEVILRCVPISNHLYFYWYRQILGQKVEFLVSFYNNEISEKSEIFDDQFSVERPDGSNFTLKIRSTKLEDSAMYFCASRGQGMNTEAFFGQGTRLTVV.

The V gene is TRBV2, the J gene TRBJ2-1, with 10 bases identical to TRBD2. J lost 9 bases, V lost 6 bases, and 11 bases had no gene match. Looked up from germline, CDR1 is SNHLY and CDR2 is FYNNEI. The CDR3 has 15 amino acids. CDR3 protein: CASRREPSGGGEQFF. CDR3 nucleotides: TGTGCCAGCAGGAGGGAGCCTAGCGGGGGAGGTGAGCAGTTCTTC.

The chain recombines TRBV30 with TRBJ1-3, with 8 bases identical to TRBD1. Looked up from germline, CDR1 is GTSNPN and CDR2 is SVGIG (reference sequence). V lost 6 bases to trimming and J lost 4 bases; unmatched junction nucleotides: 5. The CDR3 runs to 13 residues. CDR3 DNA: TGTGCCTGCCCGACAGGGGAGGGAAACACCATATATTTT. This translates into CACPTGEGNTIYF.

The V call is TRBV6-4, the J call TRBJ2-1, with TRBD2 matching 10 bases. J was trimmed by 6 bases and V by 4 bases; bases with no gene match: 6. CDR1 MRHNA and CDR2 SNTAGT come from the germline V gene. The CDR3 has 15 residues. CDR3 amino acids: CASSVLAGEVNEQFF. Written as DNA, the CDR3 is TGTGCCAGCAGTGTTCTAGCGGGAGAAGTCAATGAGCAGTTCTTC.

On this clone itself: Mismatch with germline at one junction end may stem from a read error. The chain uses TRBV7-9 and TRBJ1-1; 8 bases fit TRBD1. CDR1 and CDR2 (germline): SEHNR, FQNEAQ (reference sequence). This CDR3 contains 17 residues. CDR3 in amino acids: CSSSLGVGTGRNTEAFF. CDR3 in DNA: TGTTCCAGCAGCTTAGGGGTTGGGACAGGAAGGAACACTGAAGCTTTCTTT.

This clone was recorded only once. This chain links TRBV27 with TRBJ2-5, with a weak D call TRBD1 (5 bases). Germline assignment: CDR1 MNHEY and CDR2 SMNVEV (reference sequence). The CDR3 has 13 amino acids. V lost 5 bases and J lost 7, with 14 bases in between. The CDR3 is CASSLGAWGTQYF. The DNA of the CDR3 is TGTGCCAGCAGTCTTGGGGCTTGGGGGACCCAGTACTTC.

This clone came up a few times. This chain links TRBV18 with TRBJ1-5; 7 bases fit TRBD1. CDR1 and CDR2 (germline): KGHSH, LQKENI. The CDR3 sequence is 15 residues long. V lost 0 bases, J lost 9 bases, and 8 bases stayed unmatched. The chain's CDR3 is CASSPPDRPLWPQHF. As DNA, the CDR3 is TGTGCCAGCTCACCACCGGACAGGCCACTGTGGCCCCAGCATTTT.

This chain links TRBV7-3 with TRBJ2-7, with no clear D. The germline gives CDR1 SGHTA, CDR2 FQGTGA. The CDR3 is 11 amino acids. The V end was cut by 3 bases, the J end by 6 bases, with 6 bases between. The CDR3 coding sequence is TGTGCCAGCAGCTTTGCGATCGAGCAGTACTTC. Residues: CASSFAIEQYF. The full variable domain, completed using reference TRBV7-3 and TRBJ2-7, is GAGVSQTPSNKVTEKGKYVELRCDPISGHTALYWYRQSLGQGPEFLIYFQGTGAADDSGLPNDRFFAVRPEGSVSTLKIQRTERGDSAVYLCASSFAIEQYFGPGTRLTVT.

This clone occurred a few times. The chain joins TRBV7-9 to TRBJ2-5, with D perhaps matching TRBD2 (6 bases). V was cut by 4 bases and J by 0 bases, with 12 bases left in between. CDR3 length: 15 residues. The V gene's germline CDR1 is SEHNR and CDR2 FQNEAQ (reference sequence). The CDR3 reads CASSSGTGDQETQYF. CDR3 nucleotides: TGTGCCAGCAGCTCCGGGACGGGAGACCAAGAGACCCAGTACTTC.

The chain joins TRBV9 to TRBJ2-3, with D perhaps TRBD1 (5 bases). The germline V gene has CDR1 SGDLS and CDR2 YYNGEE. The CDR3 runs 15 residues. V lost 1 base, J lost 1 base, and 10 bases lay in between. CDR3 amino acids: CASSVLTRGTDTQYF. The CDR3, as DNA: TGTGCCAGCAGCGTACTTACCAGGGGCACAGATACGCAGTATTTT.

The V gene is TRBV7-9, the J gene TRBJ1-2; 10 nucleotides match TRBD1. Trimming removed 1 base from V and 4 bases from J; junction bases left unmatched: 3. CDR3 length: 15 amino acids. Germline V lookup: CDR1 SEHNR, CDR2 FQNEAQ (reference sequence). The CDR3 region is CASSLDGTGAYGYTF. CDR3 in DNA: TGTGCCAGCAGCTTAGATGGGACAGGGGCCTATGGCTACACCTTC.

The rearrangement links TRBV5-1 to TRBJ2-2, with TRBD2 identical over 12 bases. The CDR3 runs 15 residues. CDR1 and CDR2 (germline): SGHRS, YFSETQ. V was pared by 3 bases and J by 7 bases, with 4 bases of the junction left unmatched. CDR3: CASSYWTSGVGELFF. CDR3 sequence (DNA): TGCGCCAGCAGCTATTGGACTAGCGGGGTCGGGGAGCTGTTTTTT.

V is TRBV9 and J is TRBJ2-2; 9 bases agree with TRBD2. Per germline, CDR1 SGDLS and CDR2 YYNGEE. The junction had 6 bases not matched to a gene; V was cut back by 0 bases and J by 6 bases. CDR3 length: 16 residues. CDR3 protein: CASSVESIAGAGELFF. As DNA, the CDR3 is TGTGCCAGCAGCGTAGAGTCGATAGCGGGAGCCGGGGAGCTGTTTTTT.